These T cell receptor beta chains were read from a single sample in a study of Ad26.COV2.S vaccination and SARS-CoV-2 variants. Generated by immunoSEQ multiplex PCR, the TCRdb table keeps only in-frame clones and is missing some. The table lists more than 400,000 clones, 92% of them singletons. The specimen comprised peripheral blood, sampled in a trial of Ad26.COV2.S vaccine versus placebo. Receptors were obtained from a person aged 18-65 years who received the Ad26.COV2.S COVID-19 vaccine or a placebo. Each CDR3 is given with its conserved first and last residue. Each record gives: CDR3 DNA, CDR3 protein, clone size, V gene, D gene, J gene. A D gene is named only where the DNA matches it firmly. The size field is filled for only some rows; it gives once, few, many or a size class.

CDR3 DNA: TGTGCCAGCAGTCCCCTCGGCAGGGGAGCAGATACGCAGTATTTT
CDR3 protein: CASSPLGRGADTQYF
clone size: .
V gene: TRBV2
D gene: .
J gene: TRBJ2-3

CDR3 DNA: TGTGCCAGCACTCAGGCCCCCGGACTAGCCTATTCCTACAATGAGCAGTTCTTC
CDR3 protein: CASTQAPGLAYSYNEQFF
clone size: .
V gene: TRBV2
D gene: TRBD2
J gene: TRBJ2-1

CDR3 DNA: TGCGCCAGCAGTTCTACATACGAGCAGTACTTC
CDR3 protein: CASSSTYEQYF
clone size: once
V gene: TRBV10-2
D gene: .
J gene: TRBJ2-7

CDR3 DNA: TGTGCCAGCAGTGACTATTGGACAAGGCCAGACGGGGAGCTGTTTTTT
CDR3 protein: CASSDYWTRPDGELFF
clone size: .
V gene: TRBV6-1
D gene: .
J gene: TRBJ2-2

CDR3 DNA: TGTGCCAGCACCAACAGGGGCAGTTTGTACAATGAGCAGTTCTTC
CDR3 protein: CASTNRGSLYNEQFF
clone size: .
V gene: TRBV7-2
D gene: TRBD1
J gene: TRBJ2-1

CDR3 DNA: TGTGCCAGCAGTTTTGGGACAGGGGGCCCCGGGGAGCTGTTTTTT
CDR3 protein: CASSFGTGGPGELFF
clone size: .
V gene: TRBV27
D gene: TRBD1
J gene: TRBJ2-2

CDR3 DNA: TGTGCCAGCAGCTTAGCGGACGGGGAGCTGTTTTTT
CDR3 protein: CASSLADGELFF
clone size: .
V gene: TRBV7-2
D gene: .
J gene: TRBJ2-2

CDR3 DNA: TGTGCCAGCTCACCACCAGGGGGCAACACAGATACGCAGTATTTT
CDR3 protein: CASSPPGGNTDTQYF
clone size: .
V gene: TRBV18
D gene: TRBD1
J gene: TRBJ2-3

CDR3 DNA: TGTGCCAGCAGCTATGAGCCGGCCACTAGCGGGGGGGATGAGCAGTTCTTC
CDR3 protein: CASSYEPATSGGDEQFF
clone size: .
V gene: TRBV5-5
D gene: TRBD2
J gene: TRBJ2-1

CDR3 DNA: TGTGCCAGCAGTTACTCGAGTGGTACAAACCTAGGGTTTTTT
CDR3 protein: CASSYSSGTNLGFF
clone size: few
V gene: TRBV6-2/TRBV6-3
D gene: .
J gene: TRBJ2-2

CDR3 DNA: TGTGCCAGCAGTTTACAAACCGGGACAGACTCCAATCAGCCCCAGCATTTT
CDR3 protein: CASSLQTGTDSNQPQHF
clone size: once
V gene: TRBV28
D gene: TRBD1
J gene: TRBJ1-5

CDR3 DNA: TGTGCCAGCAGCCAAGATCGGGATTTCTCCCCTCTTCTCGGCTATGGCTACACCTTC
CDR3 protein: CASSQDRDFSPLLGYGYTF
clone size: .
V gene: TRBV4-2
D gene: .
J gene: TRBJ1-2

CDR3 DNA: TGCGCCAGCAGCTTGGGGGACAGGGCCTGGGAGCAGTTCTTC
CDR3 protein: CASSLGDRAWEQFF
clone size: .
V gene: TRBV5-1
D gene: TRBD1
J gene: TRBJ2-1

CDR3 DNA: TGTGCCAGCAGCTCCCCATCTTATTGGGGAATCGATAATTCACCCCTCCACTTT
CDR3 protein: CASSSPSYWGIDNSPLHF
clone size: .
V gene: TRBV7-2
D gene: .
J gene: TRBJ1-6

CDR3 DNA: TGTGCCAGCAGTTTACTAAGCCGCTCCGGGGAGCAGTACTTC
CDR3 protein: CASSLLSRSGEQYF
clone size: .
V gene: TRBV28
D gene: .
J gene: TRBJ2-7

CDR3 DNA: TGTGCCATCAGTGTCTCGGCAGGGGCTAGAGGGGATGAGCAGTTCTTC
CDR3 protein: CAISVSAGARGDEQFF
clone size: .
V gene: TRBV10-3
D gene: .
J gene: TRBJ2-1

CDR3 DNA: TGTGCCAGTACGGGGGGGGTCGCAACTAATGAAAAACTGTTTTTT
CDR3 protein: CASTGGVATNEKLFF
clone size: .
V gene: TRBV19
D gene: .
J gene: TRBJ1-4

CDR3 DNA: TGTGCCAGCAGCTTAGAGGGTACAGGGCTCTATGGCTACACCTTC
CDR3 protein: CASSLEGTGLYGYTF
clone size: once
V gene: TRBV7-2
D gene: .
J gene: TRBJ1-2

CDR3 DNA: TGCGCCAGCAAAAGACTCGAGGGCCTGGCCGGGGAGCTGTTTTTT
CDR3 protein: CASKRLEGLAGELFF
clone size: once
V gene: TRBV5-1
D gene: .
J gene: TRBJ2-2

CDR3 DNA: TGTGCCAGCAGCCCCACTAGCGGGGGACCTTTCTCCTACAATGAGCAGTTCTTC
CDR3 protein: CASSPTSGGPFSYNEQFF
clone size: .
V gene: TRBV11-2
D gene: TRBD2
J gene: TRBJ2-1

CDR3 DNA: TGCGCCAGCAGCCAAGATATAAGTCCCCAAGAGACCCAGTACTTC
CDR3 protein: CASSQDISPQETQYF
clone size: .
V gene: TRBV4-3
D gene: .
J gene: TRBJ2-5

CDR3 DNA: TGTGCCTGGACTAAGCCCCCTAACACCGGGGAGCTGTTTTTT
CDR3 protein: CAWTKPPNTGELFF
clone size: .
V gene: TRBV30
D gene: .
J gene: TRBJ2-2

CDR3 DNA: TGTGCCAGCTCACCGTTGACAGAGAACACTGAAGCTTTCTTT
CDR3 protein: CASSPLTENTEAFF
clone size: .
V gene: TRBV18
D gene: .
J gene: TRBJ1-1

CDR3 DNA: TGCGCCAGCAGCCTAATGACAGGATCCGGATCAGATACGCAGTATTTT
CDR3 protein: CASSLMTGSGSDTQYF
clone size: .
V gene: TRBV4-3
D gene: .
J gene: TRBJ2-3

CDR3 DNA: TGCGCCAGCAGCCCAACCGGGACCAGCGGTGGGGCCCAGCATTTT
CDR3 protein: CASSPTGTSGGAQHF
clone size: .
V gene: TRBV5-1
D gene: .
J gene: TRBJ1-5

CDR3 DNA: TGTGCCAGCTCGCTCCAGGGGTCTGGGGCCAACGTCCTGACTTTC
CDR3 protein: CASSLQGSGANVLTF
clone size: .
V gene: TRBV18
D gene: .
J gene: TRBJ2-6

CDR3 DNA: TGTGCCAGCAGTGAATTTGGGGGGCCCTACAATGAGCAGTTCTTC
CDR3 protein: CASSEFGGPYNEQFF
clone size: .
V gene: TRBV6-4
D gene: .
J gene: TRBJ2-1

CDR3 DNA: TGTGCCAGCAGCGGACAAAGAGGTTTCGTCGAGACCCAGTACTTC
CDR3 protein: CASSGQRGFVETQYF
clone size: .
V gene: TRBV6-2/TRBV6-3
D gene: .
J gene: TRBJ2-5

CDR3 DNA: TGTGCCAGCATGACAGGGCTTTACAATGAGCAGTTCTTC
CDR3 protein: CASMTGLYNEQFF
clone size: .
V gene: TRBV27
D gene: TRBD1
J gene: TRBJ2-1

CDR3 DNA: TGCAGTGCTAAAGGGTCCGGGGAGCTGTTTTTT
CDR3 protein: CSAKGSGELFF
clone size: .
V gene: TRBV20-1
D gene: .
J gene: TRBJ2-2

CDR3 DNA: TGCGCCAGCAGCCAACTTTCTAGCGGGGGGATGTACAATGAGCAGTTCTTC
CDR3 protein: CASSQLSSGGMYNEQFF
clone size: .
V gene: TRBV4-1
D gene: TRBD2
J gene: TRBJ2-1

CDR3 DNA: TGCGCCAGCAGCCAGCCCCTGAAGGGGTCCCAAGAGACCCAGTACTTC
CDR3 protein: CASSQPLKGSQETQYF
clone size: .
V gene: TRBV4-1
D gene: .
J gene: TRBJ2-5

CDR3 DNA: TGTGCCAGCTCACCGGGACAGAAGTCGGCGGAGACCCAGTACTTC
CDR3 protein: CASSPGQKSAETQYF
clone size: .
V gene: TRBV18
D gene: TRBD1
J gene: TRBJ2-5

CDR3 DNA: TGTGCCAGCAGCGGGGGAGCGGGGAACGGGGTCAATGAGCAGTTCTTC
CDR3 protein: CASSGGAGNGVNEQFF
clone size: .
V gene: TRBV9
D gene: TRBD2
J gene: TRBJ2-1

CDR3 DNA: TGTGCCAGCAGTTTCCAACTAGCGGGGGGGCACAATGAGCAGTTCTTC
CDR3 protein: CASSFQLAGGHNEQFF
clone size: .
V gene: TRBV27
D gene: TRBD2
J gene: TRBJ2-1

CDR3 DNA: TGTGCCAGCAGTCGAGGTACCGGGGAGCTGTTTTTT
CDR3 protein: CASSRGTGELFF
clone size: few
V gene: TRBV3-1/TRBV3-2
D gene: .
J gene: TRBJ2-2

CDR3 DNA: TGTGCCAGCAGGGTGGTCGGTGGCATTCAGTACTTC
CDR3 protein: CASRVVGGIQYF
clone size: .
V gene: TRBV28
D gene: .
J gene: TRBJ2-4

CDR3 DNA: TGTGCCAGCAGGAGGGACTTAAACACTGAAGCTTTCTTT
CDR3 protein: CASRRDLNTEAFF
clone size: .
V gene: TRBV2
D gene: .
J gene: TRBJ1-1

CDR3 DNA: TGTGCCACCAGCAGAGATCAAGGCACCCAGTACTTC
CDR3 protein: CATSRDQGTQYF
clone size: .
V gene: TRBV15
D gene: .
J gene: TRBJ2-5

CDR3 DNA: TGTGCCAGCACCCCCGATCGGGGCCTGAACACTGAAGCTTTCTTT
CDR3 protein: CASTPDRGLNTEAFF
clone size: .
V gene: TRBV7-6
D gene: .
J gene: TRBJ1-1

CDR3 DNA: TGTGCCAGCAGCTTATTGTCAGGGAGCTCCTACGAGCAGTACTTC
CDR3 protein: CASSLLSGSSYEQYF
clone size: .
V gene: TRBV7-8
D gene: .
J gene: TRBJ2-7

CDR3 DNA: TGTGCCAGCAGCTTAGACCTACTCCGATACCCCTACGAGCAGTACTTC
CDR3 protein: CASSLDLLRYPYEQYF
clone size: .
V gene: TRBV11-2
D gene: .
J gene: TRBJ2-7

CDR3 DNA: TGTGCCAGCAGCAGATCGCCGGGGGACACTGAAGCTTTCTTT
CDR3 protein: CASSRSPGDTEAFF
clone size: .
V gene: TRBV7-9
D gene: .
J gene: TRBJ1-1

CDR3 DNA: TGCGCCAGCAGCCAACCGACCCGACACCTCAACTATGGCTACACCTTC
CDR3 protein: CASSQPTRHLNYGYTF
clone size: .
V gene: TRBV4-1
D gene: .
J gene: TRBJ1-2

CDR3 DNA: TGCGCCAGCAGCCAAGAAGTCTGGGCTGGAAACACCATATATTTT
CDR3 protein: CASSQEVWAGNTIYF
clone size: .
V gene: TRBV4-3
D gene: .
J gene: TRBJ1-3

CDR3 DNA: TGCGCCAGCAGCCAGATTGCGGACAGGGGGCGTACCGGGGAGCTGTTTTTT
CDR3 protein: CASSQIADRGRTGELFF
clone size: .
V gene: TRBV4-1
D gene: TRBD1
J gene: TRBJ2-2

CDR3 DNA: TGTGCCAGCAGCTCCGGGACAGACGAGCAGTACTTC
CDR3 protein: CASSSGTDEQYF
clone size: .
V gene: TRBV7-9
D gene: TRBD1
J gene: TRBJ2-7

CDR3 DNA: TGCGCCAGCAGCTTGAGCTATAACTATGGCTACACCTTC
CDR3 protein: CASSLSYNYGYTF
clone size: .
V gene: TRBV5-1
D gene: .
J gene: TRBJ1-2

CDR3 DNA: TGTGCCAGCAGCCTCCTCCGGGACAGGGGGACAGAGACCCAGTACTTC
CDR3 protein: CASSLLRDRGTETQYF
clone size: .
V gene: TRBV28
D gene: TRBD1
J gene: TRBJ2-5

CDR3 DNA: TGCGCCAGCAGTTCCCAGAACACAAAGAACACTGAAGCTTTCTTT
CDR3 protein: CASSSQNTKNTEAFF
clone size: .
V gene: TRBV5-1
D gene: .
J gene: TRBJ1-1

CDR3 DNA: TGTGCCAGTAGTATTGGCAGGGGGCTAATGAACACTGAAGCTTTCTTT
CDR3 protein: CASSIGRGLMNTEAFF
clone size: .
V gene: TRBV19
D gene: TRBD1
J gene: TRBJ1-1

CDR3 DNA: TGTGCCAGCAGTTTAGTGGTTGTGGGTAATAGCAATCAGCCCCAGCATTTT
CDR3 protein: CASSLVVVGNSNQPQHF
clone size: .
V gene: TRBV28
D gene: .
J gene: TRBJ1-5

CDR3 DNA: TGTGCCACCAGCAGAGATAGGGCGGGAAACACCATATATTTT
CDR3 protein: CATSRDRAGNTIYF
clone size: .
V gene: TRBV15
D gene: .
J gene: TRBJ1-3

CDR3 DNA: TGCGCCAGCAGCCAAGTGGGGTTGAACGAAAAACTGTTTTTT
CDR3 protein: CASSQVGLNEKLFF
clone size: .
V gene: TRBV4-1
D gene: .
J gene: TRBJ1-4

CDR3 DNA: TGTGCCAGCAGCCATGGGACAGGGCGTAATGAAAAACTGTTTTTT
CDR3 protein: CASSHGTGRNEKLFF
clone size: .
V gene: TRBV6-6
D gene: TRBD1
J gene: TRBJ1-4

CDR3 DNA: TGTGCCAGCTCCCCAGGGGACACTCCCTACGAGCAGTACTTC
CDR3 protein: CASSPGDTPYEQYF
clone size: .
V gene: TRBV7-9
D gene: .
J gene: TRBJ2-7

CDR3 DNA: TGTGCCAGCAGCCGGGACAGGGGCGTCAATCAGCCCCAGCATTTT
CDR3 protein: CASSRDRGVNQPQHF
clone size: .
V gene: TRBV6-2/TRBV6-3
D gene: TRBD1
J gene: TRBJ1-5

CDR3 DNA: TGTGCCAGCAGTTTATCCTCCCCGAGTGTCCTCACTTGGGCTTTCTTT
CDR3 protein: CASSLSSPSVLTWAFF
clone size: .
V gene: TRBV27
D gene: .
J gene: TRBJ1-1

CDR3 DNA: TGTGCCAGCAGACAAATGACTAGTTTTGCGCAGTATTTT
CDR3 protein: CASRQMTSFAQYF
clone size: .
V gene: TRBV6-5
D gene: .
J gene: TRBJ2-3

CDR3 DNA: TGTGCCAGCAGGTTGACTAGCATCCCCGCAGATACGCAGTATTTT
CDR3 protein: CASRLTSIPADTQYF
clone size: .
V gene: TRBV27
D gene: TRBD2
J gene: TRBJ2-3